This T cell receptor beta chain was recovered during a study of metastatic and nonmetastatic thyroid tumors. On the study more broadly: From malignant and benign thyroid patients, repertoires in blood and in tumor or nodule tissue were compared.

No patient received treatment before thyroid surgery. Points from the study as a whole: It was reportedly found that TCR beta diversity was significantly higher in malignant thyroid tumors than in benign nodules, a difference seen in both blood and tumor samples.

Comment on this clone: Its antigen remains unidentified.

Original data processing: Differences in CDR3 between clinicopathological groups were drawn on to build a classifier intended to discriminate distant-metastatic papillary thyroid cancer patients. Using MiXCR, TCRdb re-called clones from the PCR reads. Here the V and J calls rest on TCRdb's processing, not on the authors' analysis. The sample comprises roughly 83,000 clones, more than 12% of which are singletons, and 3.6% rests with the top ten. The CDR3 extends over 12 amino acids. V shed 7 bases and J shed 4 bases, with 10 bases lying between them. Germline V gene sequence: CDR1 MNHNS, CDR2 SASEGT. This clonotype was sampled from a female donor with papillary thyroid cancer or a benign thyroid nodule (not recorded which). Some clones in this sample may be carry-over from other donors' samples. Sequences were obtained from blood. The V call is TRBV6-1, the J call TRBJ2-5; D is ambiguous. CDR3 in DNA: TGTGCCAGCACCCCGGAGCGAGAGACCCAGTACTTC. Its translation is CASTPERETQYF.